The 28 T cell receptor beta chains below were found in one sample sequenced in a study of a mutant IDH1 vaccine in newly diagnosed glioma. These TCRs are of unknown antigen specificity. Specified time point: week 23, last vaccination. Mutant IDH1 20-mer peptide, at 300 ug, made up each vaccine dose, with topical imiquimod. Generated by immunoSEQ multiplex PCR, the TCRdb table keeps only in-frame clones and is missing some. The sample carries around 55,000 clones, 75% to 90% recorded once. The sample was PBMCs, taken from a glioma patient whose treatment included an IDH1 peptide vaccine. Receptor source: a man aged 35 to 55 with glioma.

The count of this clone is one. V gene TRBV2 combines with J gene TRBJ1-2, with D possibly TRBD1 on 6 matching bases. The V end was cut by 8 bases, the J end by 2 bases, with 18 bases between. CDR1 and CDR2 from the germline V gene are SNHLY and FYNNEI. This CDR3 has 15 residues. The CDR3 nucleotides are TGTGCCAGCTCGGCGGCCAGGGGCGAGAACTATGGCTACACCTTC. This sequence encodes CASSAARGENYGYTF.

The gene calls are TRBV18 and TRBJ2-7; D is unresolved. The germline gives CDR1 KGHSH, CDR2 LQKENI. The CDR3 has 13 amino acids. V lost 4 bases to trimming and J lost 7 bases, with 14 bases between them. The CDR3 nucleotides are TGTGCCAGCTCACTCTCGCTGGGTGGGGAGCAGTACTTC. It specifies CASSLSLGGEQYF.

V gene TRBV11-2 combines with J gene TRBJ2-7, with a possible D match to TRBD1 (5 bases). The CDR3 covers 13 residues. Germline lookup yields CDR1 SGHAT and CDR2 FQNNGV. Trimming shortened V by 4 bases and J by 6 bases, and 13 bases separated the two germline ends. The CDR3 loop reads CASSSQGPSEQYF. The CDR3 bases are TGTGCCAGCAGCTCCCAGGGCCCTTCCGAGCAGTACTTC. Together with reference TRBV11-2 and TRBJ2-7, the CDR3 gives the full variable domain: EAGVAQSPRYKIIEKRQSVAFWCNPISGHATLYWYQQILGQGPKLLIQFQNNGVVDDSQLPKDRFSAERLKGVDSTLKIQPAKLEDSAVYLCASSSQGPSEQYFGPGTRLTVT.

CDR3: CSVVGGQTYEQYF. The CDR3, as DNA: TGCAGCGTTGTAGGTGGACAGACCTACGAGCAGTACTTC. V usage is TRBV29-1 and J usage is TRBJ2-7, with D tentatively TRBD1 (6 bases). Germline-derived CDR1 and CDR2 are SQVTM and ANQGSEA. With 4 bases removed from V and 2 bases from J, the gap between germline ends came to 12 bases. The CDR3 has 13 residues.

This clone was detected only once. The V call is TRBV4-1, the J call TRBJ1-1; unclear D gene. The CDR3 totals 17 residues. V was cut by 1 base and J by 4 bases, with 19 bases left in between. CDR1 and CDR2 (germline): MGHRA, YSYEKL. The CDR3 spells CASSQGRNRVGFTEAFF. In nucleotides, the CDR3 is TGCGCCAGCAGCCAAGGTAGGAATCGGGTTGGTTTCACTGAAGCTTTCTTT.

The chain is built from TRBV29-1 and TRBJ1-1, with TRBD1 matching 7 bases. CDR1 is SQVTM and CDR2 is ANQGSEA in the germline V gene. The CDR3 sequence is 13 residues long. The trim removed 8 bases at V and 4 bases at J, leaving 10 bases unmatched. The CDR3 here is CSSYRGGSTEAFF. The CDR3 bases are TGCAGCTCGTACAGGGGAGGGAGCACTGAAGCTTTCTTT.

V gene TRBV7-9 combines with J gene TRBJ2-7, with 9 positions matching TRBD1. Germline-derived CDR1 and CDR2 are SEHNR and FQNEAQ (reference sequence). Germline trimming cut 4 bases from V and 4 bases from J; bases unmatched to any gene: 5. This CDR3 has 14 residues. CDR3 amino acids: CASSWDREPYEQYF. CDR3 DNA sequence: TGTGCCAGCAGCTGGGACAGGGAGCCTTACGAGCAGTACTTC.

The CDR3 DNA reads as TGCGCCAGCACCGGGGGGGGGATTGAAGCTTTCTTT. Amino acids: CASTGGGIEAFF. The chain is built from TRBV5-1 and TRBJ1-1; D may be TRBD1 (5 bases). Germline V CDR1 and CDR2: SGHRS, YFSETQ. The CDR3 has 12 amino acids. V lost 6 bases and J lost 7, with 13 bases in between.

The chain combines TRBV10-2 with TRBJ1-6, with D unclear. This CDR3 spans 16 amino acids. Per germline, CDR1 WSHSY and CDR2 SAAADI. Trimming cost V 11 bases and J 0 bases, with 17 bases left between them. The CDR3 region is CAGAPSSSSYNSPLHF. The CDR3 bases are TGCGCCGGCGCACCATCCTCGAGCTCCTATAATTCACCCCTCCACTTT.

V is TRBV4-1 and J is TRBJ1-5; D may be TRBD1 (5 bases). The germline V gene has CDR1 MGHRA and CDR2 YSYEKL. V was clipped by 5 bases and J by 9 bases, with 14 bases between them. This CDR3 spans 13 amino acids. The CDR3 region is CASSWDHRWPQHF. CDR3 DNA sequence: TGCGCCAGCAGCTGGGACCACCGATGGCCCCAGCATTTT.

V is TRBV19 and J is TRBJ1-3; weak D call: TRBD1 (5 bases). The length of the CDR3 is 19 residues. Germline lookup yields CDR1 LNHDA and CDR2 SQIVND (reference sequence). V was pared by 9 bases and J by 2 bases, with 29 bases between. The CDR3 DNA sequence: TGTGCCAGCCGGCGTGGTAGTTATGGGGGTGTTGACGCTGGAAACACCATATATTTT. It specifies CASRRGSYGGVDAGNTIYF.

The chain couples TRBV10-1 to TRBJ2-7; D is undetermined. CDR3 length equals 13 residues. Germline CDR1 WNHNN, CDR2 SYGVQD (reference sequence). Deletions cut 3 bases from V and 0 bases from J, with 6 bases between. The CDR3 bases are TGCGCCAGCAGTGATGGGGTCTCCTACGAGCAGTACTTC. This sequence encodes CASSDGVSYEQYF.

This clone was counted a single time. The chain recombines TRBV27 with TRBJ1-1; TRBD1 is a possible D gene (5 bases). Per germline, CDR1 MNHEY and CDR2 SMNVEV (reference sequence). This CDR3 is 14 amino acids long. Trimming left V 3 bases short and J 2 bases short, with 10 bases between. The DNA for the CDR3 is TGTGCCAGCAGTTTCGGCAGGACAAACACTGAAGCTTTCTTT. It yields the protein CASSFGRTNTEAFF.

This clone turned up a few times. This sample includes further DNA sequences coding for the same CDR3. The rearrangement joins TRBV30 to TRBJ2-7; 11 nucleotides align to TRBD1. The CDR3 length is 14 residues. The V gene's germline CDR1 is GTSNPN and CDR2 SVGIG (reference sequence). V trimming: 1 base; J trimming: 7 bases; junction bases outside the gene matches: 6. In DNA form, the CDR3 reads TGTGCCTGGAGTGGGGACAGGGGGTCAGGTGAGCAGTACTTC. This translates into CAWSGDRGSGEQYF.

This chain uses TRBV6-5 with TRBJ2-3; 8 bases align to TRBD1. Trimming removed 5 bases from V and 7 bases from J; junction bases left unmatched: 8. Germline loops: CDR1 MNHEY, CDR2 SVGAGI. CDR3 length: 14 residues. CDR3 sequence (DNA): TGTGCCAGCAGTGCGGACAGGGTTTCGAATACGCAGTATTTT. It translates to CASSADRVSNTQYF.

This sequence joins TRBV2 and TRBJ2-3; TRBD2 matches 12 bases. Germline loops: CDR1 SNHLY, CDR2 FYNNEI. CDR3 size: 18 residues. V lost 3 bases, J lost 1 base, and 8 bases stayed unmatched. CDR3 DNA: TGTGCCAGCAGTGATTGGCTAGCGGGGGGGCCGGGCACAGATACGCAGTATTTT. Protein sequence: CASSDWLAGGPGTDTQYF.

The chain combines TRBV25-1 with TRBJ1-1; D might be TRBD1 (5 bases). Germline CDR1 reads MGHDK; CDR2 reads SYGVNS. The V gene lost 2 bases and the J gene lost 2 bases, with 15 bases spanning the gap. This CDR3 spans 16 amino acids. The CDR3 spells CASSEPPGRGNTEAFF. The CDR3 bases are TGTGCCAGCAGTGAACCCCCGGGGAGGGGAAACACTGAAGCTTTCTTT.

The chain's CDR3 is CASSQGQGSYNEQFF. DNA of the CDR3: TGTGCCAGCAGCCAGGGACAGGGGTCTTACAATGAGCAGTTCTTC. J is TRBJ2-1 and V is TRBV6-1, with 10 bases identical to TRBD1. CDR1 is MNHNS, CDR2 SASEGT, per germline. The trim removed 6 bases at V and 4 bases at J, leaving 6 bases unmatched. CDR3 length: 15 amino acids.

The gene calls are TRBV7-9 and TRBJ1-4, with D uncertain. This CDR3 has 14 amino acids. Germline V gene lookup returns CDR1 SEHNR and CDR2 FQNEAQ (reference sequence). The V gene lost 1 base and the J gene lost 3 bases, with 6 bases spanning the gap. CDR3 DNA: TGTGCCAGCAGCTTAGGCGCGGCTAATGAAAAACTGTTTTTT. It yields the protein CASSLGAANEKLFF.

This chain connects TRBV6-5 to TRBJ1-2; unclear D gene. Trimming took off 0 bases at V and 0 bases at J, with 8 bases between the two ends. CDR1 is MNHEY and CDR2 is SVGAGI in the germline V gene. The CDR3 totals 15 residues. Here the CDR3 reads CASSYSGRANYGYTF. The CDR3 DNA follows: TGTGCCAGCAGTTACTCAGGGAGGGCTAACTATGGCTACACCTTC.

The rearrangement links TRBV6-1 to TRBJ1-6; TRBD1 agrees at 9 bases. Per the germline V gene, CDR1 is MNHNS and CDR2 is SASEGT. CDR3 length equals 12 residues. V lost 6 bases to trimming and J lost 9 bases; unmatched junction nucleotides: 0. In nucleotides, the CDR3 is TGTGCCAGCAGGGACAGGGGTTCACCCCTCCACTTT. Translating it yields CASRDRGSPLHF.

The J gene is TRBJ1-5, the V gene TRBV4-2, with 9 bases matching TRBD1. The junction had 8 bases not matched to a gene; V was cut back by 3 bases and J by 2 bases. The CDR3 is made up of 17 amino acids. Germline V gene data show CDR1 as LGHNA and CDR2 as YNFKEQ. CDR3 in amino acids: CASSQRQGGGGNQPQHF. The CDR3 DNA follows: TGTGCCAGCAGCCAGCGACAGGGGGGAGGTGGCAATCAGCCCCAGCATTTT.

This clone was observed once. The junction departs from the called germline gene at one end, perhaps through a read error. The chain employs TRBV11-1 and TRBJ2-5, with D perhaps TRBD2 (5 bases). The germline V gene encodes CDR1 SGHAT and CDR2 FQDESV (reference sequence). CDR3 length: 13 amino acids. The CDR3 spells CTSSPRGKETQYF. CDR3 nucleotide sequence: TGTACCAGCAGCCCCCGGGGTAAAGAGACCCAGTACTTC. Filled out from reference TRBV11-1 and TRBJ2-5, the complete variable domain reads EAEVAQSPRYKITEKSQAVAFWCDPISGHATLYWYRQILGQGPELLVQFQDESVVDDSQLPKDRFSAERLKGVDSTLKIQPAELGDSAMYLCTSSPRGKETQYFGPGTRLLVL.

CDR3 nucleotides: TGTGCCAGCAGTCCCTATAGCGGGGGATACGAGCAGTACTTC. It codes for CASSPYSGGYEQYF. The V call is TRBV27, the J call TRBJ2-7; 9 bases map to TRBD2. The CDR3 sequence is 14 residues long. Germline V gene sequence: CDR1 MNHEY, CDR2 SMNVEV (reference sequence). V trimming: 5 bases; J trimming: 4 bases; junction bases outside the gene matches: 6.

This chain connects TRBV7-2 to TRBJ1-1; D unresolved. The CDR3 has 14 residues. CDR1 is SGHTA, CDR2 FQGNSA, per germline. With 5 bases removed from V and 5 bases from J, the gap between germline ends came to 15 bases. CDR3: CASSHSLFGTEAFF. DNA for the CDR3: TGTGCCAGCAGCCATTCCCTCTTCGGGACTGAAGCTTTCTTT.

This clone was counted between two and nine times. The J gene is TRBJ2-1, the V gene TRBV9; no clear D gene. Germline loops: CDR1 SGDLS, CDR2 YYNGEE. This CDR3 region has 15 residues. With 0 bases removed from V and 5 bases from J, the gap between germline ends came to 12 bases. In DNA form, the CDR3 reads TGTGCCAGCAGCGTAGAACGGTCCTCACACAATGAGCAGTTCTTC. This translates into CASSVERSSHNEQFF.

J is TRBJ2-5 and V is TRBV5-4; D is unresolved. The V end lost 4 bases, the J end lost 9 bases, and 19 bases lay between the germline ends. The CDR3 sequence is 14 residues long. Germline V gives CDR1 SGHNT, CDR2 YYREEE (reference sequence). In DNA form, the CDR3 reads TGTGCCAGCAGCCCATGGACCGTCCCCCTGGCCCAGTACTTC. This codes for CASSPWTVPLAQYF. The complete variable domain, with remaining parts taken from reference TRBV5-4 and TRBJ2-5, reads ETGVTQSPTHLIKTRGQQVTLRCSSQSGHNTVSWYQQALGQGPQFIFQYYREEENGRGNFPPRFSGLQFPNYSSELNVNALELDDSALYLCASSPWTVPLAQYFGPGTRLLVL.

The chain carries TRBV27 and TRBJ1-5; D unclear. The CDR3 extends over 13 amino acids. The V end was cut by 1 base, the J end by 3 bases, with 4 bases between. The germline gives CDR1 MNHEY, CDR2 SMNVEV (reference sequence). The CDR3, as DNA: TGTGCCAGCAGTTTATTATCCAATCAGCCCCAGCATTTT. This gives the protein CASSLLSNQPQHF.